This is a list of T cell receptor beta chains from one sample in a study of cytomegalovirus exposure and HLA in healthy donors. The data were produced by immunoSEQ multiplex PCR, yet TCRdb's version contains in-frame clones alone and is incomplete. The sample contains roughly 56,000 clones, around 75% of which appear only once. Sequenced sample: PBMCs. Receptors were obtained from a man aged 45 to 65 in good health and CMV-seropositive. Each CDR3 is given with its conserved first and last residue. D genes are given only for firm matches. Only part of the rows carry a size: once, few, many, or a class if the clone is expanded.

J	V	D	size	CDR3	DNA
TRBJ2-2	TRBV7-7	NA	once	CASSLLQGGTGELFF	TGTGCCAGCAGCTTATTACAGGGCGGTACCGGGGAGCTGTTTTTT
TRBJ2-7	TRBV27	TRBD2	NA	CASSLGAAGSYEQYF	TGTGCCAGCAGTTTAGGAGCAGCGGGATCCTACGAGCAGTACTTC
TRBJ2-7	TRBV6-5	NA	NA	CASSYLAGRPYEQYF	TGTGCCAGCAGTTACTTGGCGGGGAGGCCTTACGAGCAGTACTTC
TRBJ1-6	TRBV11-2	TRBD1	NA	CASSTRTGGPSSPLHF	TGTGCCAGCAGCACCCGGACAGGGGGCCCTTCTTCACCCCTCCACTTT
TRBJ1-1	TRBV11-1	NA	NA	CASSLGQGTKNTEAFF	TGTGCCAGCAGCTTAGGTCAGGGGACAAAGAACACTGAAGCTTTCTTT
TRBJ2-1	TRBV5-8	TRBD2	NA	CASSPRTRIYNEQFF	TGTGCCAGCAGCCCCCGGACTAGAATCTACAATGAGCAGTTCTTC
TRBJ2-3	TRBV11-1	NA	NA	CASSLGEGSAASTDTQYF	TGTGCCAGCAGCTTAGGAGAGGGTAGCGCCGCTAGCACAGATACGCAGTATTTT
TRBJ2-3	TRBV11-3	NA	NA	CASSLTTSTDTQYF	TGTGCCAGCAGCCTGACAACTAGCACAGATACGCAGTATTTT
TRBJ2-5	TRBV5-4	TRBD2	few	CASSDPSGLETQYF	TGTGCCAGCAGCGACCCTAGCGGCCTAGAGACCCAGTACTTC
TRBJ2-2	TRBV29-1	NA	NA	CSGYRGLNTGELFF	TGCAGCGGGTACAGGGGACTTAACACCGGGGAGCTGTTTTTT
TRBJ1-5	TRBV13	NA	NA	CASSIGREPQHF	TGTGCCAGCAGCATAGGAAGAGAGCCCCAGCATTTT
TRBJ2-3	TRBV10-3	TRBD2	few	CATSSGGKSTDTQYF	TGTGCCACCTCAAGCGGGGGGAAGTCTACAGATACGCAGTATTTT
TRBJ2-7	TRBV5-4	NA	NA	CASSLSGLSYEQYF	TGTGCCAGCAGCTTATCGGGACTCTCCTACGAGCAGTACTTC
TRBJ2-3	TRBV6-1	TRBD2	NA	CASSGAGGITDTQYF	TGTGCCAGCAGTGGAGCGGGGGGTATCACAGATACGCAGTATTTT
TRBJ2-1	TRBV5-4	TRBD1	NA	CASSFNRGTYNEQFF	TGTGCCAGCAGCTTTAACAGGGGGACTTACAATGAGCAGTTCTTC
TRBJ2-2	TRBV6-1	NA	few	CASSERQGGWELFF	TGTGCCAGCAGTGAACGGCAGGGAGGTTGGGAGCTGTTTTTT
TRBJ2-3	TRBV6-5	NA	NA	CASSYVEADTQYF	TGTGCCAGCAGTTACGTGGAGGCAGATACGCAGTATTTT
TRBJ2-1	TRBV4-3	NA	NA	CASSQAPGLSYNEQFF	TGCGCCAGCAGCCAAGCACCGGGACTCTCCTACAATGAGCAGTTCTTC
TRBJ1-1	TRBV30	NA	NA	CAWRAGTGYTEAFF	TGTGCCTGGAGGGCGGGGACGGGGTACACTGAAGCTTTCTTT
TRBJ1-4	TRBV7-9	NA	NA	CASSLGGIRSNEKLFF	TGTGCCAGCAGCTTAGGCGGGATCCGGAGTAATGAAAAACTGTTTTTT
TRBJ2-1	TRBV5-8	TRBD1	NA	CASSEGQGAWNEQFF	TGTGCCAGCAGCGAGGGGCAGGGGGCTTGGAATGAGCAGTTCTTC
TRBJ2-7	TRBV4-1	TRBD1	few	CASSQAPGTGLLLSYEQYF	TGCGCCAGCAGCCAAGCCCCCGGGACAGGGCTCCTGCTCTCCTACGAGCAGTACTTC
TRBJ2-7	TRBV5-8	TRBD1	NA	CASSSWDRENEQYF	TGTGCCAGCAGCTCGTGGGACAGGGAAAACGAGCAGTACTTC
TRBJ2-7	TRBV6-5	NA	NA	CASSTTGVPYEQYF	TGTGCCAGCAGTACCACCGGGGTTCCCTACGAGCAGTACTTC
TRBJ2-3	TRBV7-9	NA	NA	CASSLAPPGLYTDTQYF	TGTGCCAGCAGCTTAGCCCCCCCTGGCTTATACACAGATACGCAGTATTTT
TRBJ2-4	TRBV18	NA	NA	CASTGLAKNIQYF	TGTGCCAGCACAGGGCTAGCCAAAAACATTCAGTACTTC
TRBJ1-1	TRBV6-5	NA	few	CASSRIGNTEAFF	TGTGCCAGCAGCCGCATCGGGAACACTGAAGCTTTCTTT
TRBJ2-7	TRBV4-3	NA	NA	CASSQDEANSYEQYF	TGCGCCAGCAGCCAAGATGAGGCGAATTCCTACGAGCAGTACTTC
TRBJ2-1	TRBV4-3	NA	NA	CASSHPGTQYEQFF	TGCGCCAGCAGCCACCCCGGGACTCAGTATGAGCAGTTCTTC